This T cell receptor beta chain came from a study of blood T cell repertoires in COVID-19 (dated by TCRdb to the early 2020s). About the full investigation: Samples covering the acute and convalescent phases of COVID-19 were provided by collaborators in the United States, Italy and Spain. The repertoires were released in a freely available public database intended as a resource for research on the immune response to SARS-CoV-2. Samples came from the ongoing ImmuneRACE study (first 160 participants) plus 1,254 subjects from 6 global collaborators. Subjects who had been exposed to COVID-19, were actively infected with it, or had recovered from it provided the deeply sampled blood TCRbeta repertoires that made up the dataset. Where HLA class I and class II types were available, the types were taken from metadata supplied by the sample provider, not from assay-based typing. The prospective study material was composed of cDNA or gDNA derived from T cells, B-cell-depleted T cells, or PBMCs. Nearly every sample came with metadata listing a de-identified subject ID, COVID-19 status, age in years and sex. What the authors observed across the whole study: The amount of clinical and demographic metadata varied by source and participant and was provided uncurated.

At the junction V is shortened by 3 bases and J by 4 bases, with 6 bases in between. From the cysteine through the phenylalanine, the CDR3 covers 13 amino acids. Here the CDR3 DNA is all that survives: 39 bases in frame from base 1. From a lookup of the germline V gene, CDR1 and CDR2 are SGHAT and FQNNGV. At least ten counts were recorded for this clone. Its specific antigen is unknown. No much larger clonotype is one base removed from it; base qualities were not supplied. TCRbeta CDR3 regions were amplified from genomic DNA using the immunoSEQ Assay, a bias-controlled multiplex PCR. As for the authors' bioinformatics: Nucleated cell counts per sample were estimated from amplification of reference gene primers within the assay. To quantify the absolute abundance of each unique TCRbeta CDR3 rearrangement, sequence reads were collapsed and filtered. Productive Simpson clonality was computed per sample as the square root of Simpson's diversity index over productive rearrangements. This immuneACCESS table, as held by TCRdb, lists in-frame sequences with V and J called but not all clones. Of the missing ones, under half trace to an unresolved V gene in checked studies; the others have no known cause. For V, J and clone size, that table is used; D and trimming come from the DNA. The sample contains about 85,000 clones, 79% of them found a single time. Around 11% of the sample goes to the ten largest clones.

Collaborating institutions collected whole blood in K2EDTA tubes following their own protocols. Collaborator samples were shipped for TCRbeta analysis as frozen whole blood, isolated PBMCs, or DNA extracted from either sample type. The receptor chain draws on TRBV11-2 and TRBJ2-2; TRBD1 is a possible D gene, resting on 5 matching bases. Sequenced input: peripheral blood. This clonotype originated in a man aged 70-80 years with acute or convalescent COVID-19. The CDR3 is CASSLGPTGELFF. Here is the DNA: TGTGCCAGCAGCTTGGGGCCCACCGGGGAGCTGTTTTTT. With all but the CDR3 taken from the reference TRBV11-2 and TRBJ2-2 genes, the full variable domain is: EAGVAQSPRYKIIEKRQSVAFWCNPISGHATLYWYQQILGQGPKLLIQFQNNGVVDDSQLPKDRFSAERLKGVDSTLKIQPAKLEDSAVYLCASSLGPTGELFFGEGSRLTVL.